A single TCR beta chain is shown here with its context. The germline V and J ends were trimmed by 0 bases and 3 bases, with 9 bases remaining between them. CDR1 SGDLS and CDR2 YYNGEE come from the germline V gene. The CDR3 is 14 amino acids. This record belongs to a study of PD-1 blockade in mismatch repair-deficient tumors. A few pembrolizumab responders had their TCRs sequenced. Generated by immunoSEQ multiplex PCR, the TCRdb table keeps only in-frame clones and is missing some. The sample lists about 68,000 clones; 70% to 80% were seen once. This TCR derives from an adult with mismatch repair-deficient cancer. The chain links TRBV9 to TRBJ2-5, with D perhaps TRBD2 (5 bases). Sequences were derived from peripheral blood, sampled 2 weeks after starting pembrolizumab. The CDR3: CASSVGAAEETQYF. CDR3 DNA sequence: TGTGCCAGCAGCGTAGGGGCAGCGGAAGAGACCCAGTACTTC.